This T cell receptor (beta chain) was documented in a study of post-analysis software for immune sequencing data. As for the study in general: In terms of disease course, relapsing-remitting, secondary progressive and progressive-relapsing multiple sclerosis were included.

cDNA libraries for TCR beta contained unique molecular identifiers. T cells, roughly 0.9 to 11 million of them, yielded around 460,000 cDNA molecules. TCRdb fed the PCR reads into MiXCR, producing one record per CDR3 protein. Among hundreds of thousands of distinct CDR3 sequences listed, around 60% were seen once. CDR1 and CDR2 (germline): MGHRA, YSYEKL. The CDR3 runs to 13 residues. Trimming took 7 bases from V and 1 from J; bases not matched to a gene: 1. In this sample, this clonotype turned up many times. The antigen is not known. Broader study findings: Same-batch preparations were strongly co-clustered by F measure. Patients used about five TRBV segments, including TRBV5-6, TRBV5-1 and TRBV20-1, more often than controls.

The chain has TRBV4-1 and TRBJ2-7; 10 positions agree with TRBD1. The sequence derives from a girl aged 2 to 9 with multiple sclerosis. The sample comprised blood. The CDR3 loop is CASMGQGSYEQYF. The DNA for the CDR3 is TGCGCCAGCATGGGACAGGGGTCCTACGAGCAGTACTTC.